The T cell receptor beta chain described here comes from a study of blood T cell repertoires in COVID-19. Trimming cost V 1 base and J 3 bases, with 18 bases left between them. This CDR3 is built from 17 residues. Germline loops: CDR1 LNHNV, CDR2 YYDKDF (reference sequence). In this sample, this clone turned up once. Enrolled through a virtual design, the participants were between roughly 18 and 95 years of age and came from some 25 US areas. Data came from immunoSEQ multiplex PCR; TCRdb stores just in-frame clones and leaves some out. Found here are about 210,000 clones, roughly four fifths of them singletons; the top ten hold about 9.3%.

The genes are TRBV15 and TRBJ1-1, with D possibly being TRBD1 (6 bases). The receptor comes from a man aged 35-49 years who had recovered from COVID-19. Sequences were obtained from PBMCs or T cells enriched from blood (not recorded which). In nucleotides, the CDR3 is TGTGCCACCAGCAGAGCCGCGGGGGGGACACCCTACACTGAAGCTTTCTTT. Residues: CATSRAAGGTPYTEAFF.